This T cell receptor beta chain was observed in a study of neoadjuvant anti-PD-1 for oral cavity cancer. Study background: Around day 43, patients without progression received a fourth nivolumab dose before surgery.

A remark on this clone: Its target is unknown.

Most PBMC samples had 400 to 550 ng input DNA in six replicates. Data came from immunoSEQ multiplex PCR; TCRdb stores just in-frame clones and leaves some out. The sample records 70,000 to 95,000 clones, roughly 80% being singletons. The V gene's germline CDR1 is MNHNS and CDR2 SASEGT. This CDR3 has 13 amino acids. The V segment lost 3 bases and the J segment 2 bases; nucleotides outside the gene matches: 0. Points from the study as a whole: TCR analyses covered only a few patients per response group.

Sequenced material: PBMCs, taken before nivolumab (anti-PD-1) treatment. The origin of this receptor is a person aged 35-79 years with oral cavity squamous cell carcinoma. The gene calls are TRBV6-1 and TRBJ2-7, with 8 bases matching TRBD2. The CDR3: CASSEGLAYEQYF. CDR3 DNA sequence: TGTGCCAGCAGTGAGGGACTAGCCTACGAGCAGTACTTC.